This T cell receptor beta chain is from a study of human T cells and chemical hapten exposure. Study information: Mostly female patients had alopecia areata, totalis or universalis. Mainly, slight library volume differences in the pool made TCR yields vary.

Library preparation tagged each individual cDNA molecule with a unique molecular identifier. TCRdb fed the reads into MiXCR, producing one record per CDR3 protein. In the table there are fewer than 5,500 distinct CDR3 sequences, more than 40% of which are singletons. Treatment defined: therapeutic diphenylcyclopropenone sensitization with weekly scalp DPC. Those who donated were patients with alopecia, 18 to 70 years of age, and suitable for DPC. This CDR3 is 14 amino acids long. The junction had 10 bases not matched to a gene; V was cut back by 7 bases and J by 5 bases. In germline, CDR1 is MDHEN, CDR2 SYDVKM. Findings of the study overall: Significantly more large CDR3 similarity clusters were formed by expanded TCRs than by controls.

Points on this clonotype: Its antigen remains unidentified.

This sequence originates from an adult with alopecia areata. Some clones in this sample may be carry-over from other donors' samples. This table probably holds off-target reads from a library built for another chain. The chain has TRBV28 and TRBJ2-7; 8 bases are a match to TRBD2. The sample here was whole blood, taken before DPC sensitization or 2, 6, or about 24 weeks after (not recorded which). CDR3 amino acids: CASTPAGVRNEQYF. The CDR3 coding sequence is TGTGCCAGCACCCCAGCGGGGGTACGCAACGAGCAGTACTTC.